Below, 11 T cell receptor beta chains from the same sample are listed, as sequenced in a study of cytomegalovirus exposure and HLA in healthy donors. The PCR employed 60 Vbeta primers together with 13 Jbeta primers. Sequencing was performed with immunoSEQ multiplex PCR; in TCRdb, only in-frame clones are kept and a portion is missing. The top ten clones hold roughly 8.6% of a sample with about 120,000 clones, 50% to 75% of them seen once. The sequenced sample consisted of PBMCs. The receptors stem from a woman between 35 and 50 years old in good health and CMV-seropositive.

This clone was observed a handful of times. The rearrangement uses TRBV6-6 and TRBJ2-5, with TRBD2 as a possible D gene (5 bases). The germline CDR1 and CDR2 sequences are MNHNY and SVGAGI (reference sequence). The CDR3 length is 14 residues. Trimming removed 0 bases from V and 6 bases from J, with 11 bases in between. The CDR3 loop is CASSYSSGMKTQYF. The CDR3 DNA is TGTGCCAGCAGTTACTCATCCGGGATGAAGACCCAGTACTTC.

This chain connects TRBV5-1 to TRBJ2-5, with TRBD2 as a possible D gene (5 bases). The CDR3 runs 14 residues. V was pared by 4 bases and J by 5 bases, with 15 bases between. From germline, CDR1 is SGHRS and CDR2 YFSETQ. DNA for the CDR3: TGCGCCAGCAGCGTCTCACTAGAGGGTGAGACCCAGTACTTC. Amino acid sequence: CASSVSLEGETQYF. Full variable domain (rest looked up from reference TRBV5-1 and TRBJ2-5): KAGVTQTPRYLIKTRGQQVTLSCSPISGHRSVSWYQQTPGQGLQFLFEYFSETQRNKGNFPGRFSGRQFSNSRSEMNVSTLELGDSALYLCASSVSLEGETQYFGPGTRLLVL.

This clone was found once. This sequence joins TRBV29-1 and TRBJ2-7; maybe TRBD2 (7 bases). CDR3 length equals 14 residues. V lost 4 bases to trimming and J lost 5 bases, with 18 bases between them. The germline V gene has CDR1 SQVTM and CDR2 ANQGSEA. The CDR3 loop reads CSVGGGHPANEQYF. For the CDR3, the DNA is TGCAGCGTTGGGGGGGGACACCCGGCTAACGAGCAGTACTTC.

The chain has TRBV11-1 and TRBJ2-1; no clear D. V was pared by 5 bases and J by 6 bases, with 11 bases between. Germline V lookup: CDR1 SGHAT, CDR2 FQDESV (reference sequence). CDR3 size: 13 residues. In DNA form, the CDR3 reads TGTGCCAGCAGCGTCCCTCCCGTCAATGAGCAGTTCTTC. This codes for CASSVPPVNEQFF.

The V gene is TRBV11-3, the J gene TRBJ2-5, with D possibly being TRBD2 (6 bases). Trimming took 2 bases from V and 5 from J, leaving 9 bases between them. The germline CDR1 and CDR2 sequences are SGHNT and YENEEA. The CDR3 consists of 13 residues. This CDR3 reads CASSLFGGETQYF. CDR3 bases: TGTGCCAGCAGCTTATTCGGGGGTGAGACCCAGTACTTC.

This clone was seen only a few times. The gene calls are TRBV6-6 and TRBJ2-5; TRBD1 might be the D (5 bases). Germline loops: CDR1 MNHNY, CDR2 SVGAGI (reference sequence). This CDR3 is 14 amino acids long. V lost 6 bases and J lost 2, with 13 bases in between. Here the CDR3 DNA reads TGTGCCAGCAGCCACCTAGACAGTCAAGAGACCCAGTACTTC. Encoded protein: CASSHLDSQETQYF.

The chain joins TRBV7-2 to TRBJ2-2, with D possibly being TRBD1 (5 bases). Germline CDR1 SGHTA, CDR2 FQGNSA. Deletions cut 2 bases from V and 6 bases from J, with 16 bases between. CDR3 length: 16 amino acids. The chain's CDR3 is CASSLPRGTPPGELFF. The CDR3 nucleotides read TGTGCCAGCAGCTTACCAAGGGGCACCCCACCCGGGGAGCTGTTTTTT.

This clone was picked up a small number of times. CDR3: CASSRDSGVSREQYF. CDR3 sequence (DNA): TGTGCCAGCAGTCGCGACAGCGGGGTCTCCAGGGAGCAGTACTTC. The chain recombines TRBV6-6 with TRBJ2-7; TRBD2 aligns across 7 bases. In germline, CDR1 is MNHNY, CDR2 SVGAGI (reference sequence). V lost 5 bases and J lost 7; bases outside the gene matches: 14. The CDR3 has 15 residues.

The rearrangement joins TRBV7-9 to TRBJ1-1; D not resolved. Germline CDR1 SEHNR, CDR2 FQNEAQ (reference sequence). The CDR3 is made up of 17 amino acids. V was shortened by 3 bases and J by 1 base, with 18 bases between the two germline ends. The CDR3 DNA sequence: TGTGCCAGCAGCTTTAACCCCAGGAGGTTAAGGAACACTGAAGCTTTCTTT. Its translation: CASSFNPRRLRNTEAFF.

The table lists this clone with a few counts. V is TRBV6-6 and J is TRBJ2-1; D remains unclear. The CDR3 is 14 amino acids. Trimming stripped 0 bases from V and 3 bases from J, with 6 bases between. Germline V gives CDR1 MNHNY, CDR2 SVGAGI (reference sequence). The chain's CDR3 is CASSYSPNYNEQFF. The CDR3 coding sequence is TGTGCCAGCAGTTACTCCCCCAACTACAATGAGCAGTTCTTC.

The chain combines TRBV7-9 with TRBJ2-7; D unresolved. V lost 1 base to trimming and J lost 1 base, with 5 bases between them. The CDR3 has 13 amino acids. Germline values: CDR1 SEHNR, CDR2 FQNEAQ (reference sequence). The CDR3 nucleotides are TGTGCCAGCAGCTTAGGAGTGTCCTACGAGCAGTACTTC. Translation: CASSLGVSYEQYF.